This T cell receptor beta chain emerged from a study of Graves' ophthalmopathy and Graves' hyperthyroidism. Broader study findings: Sensitivity of 60% to 71% and specificity of 72.22% were achieved by the model that predicted ophthalmopathy progression.

This clonotype has a handful of counts. Its specificity is not known. Amplifying from RNA transcripts, the study obtained TCR beta CDR3 regions. RT-PCR in the first round used HTBI primers; a second-round multiplex PCR followed. TCRdb recomputed calls from the multiplex PCR reads with MiXCR, one row per CDR3 protein. The sample includes 600,000 to 650,000 distinct CDR3 sequences, about a fifth of them seen just once. Pregnant or lactating patients and those with other autoimmune diseases or uncontrolled infections were excluded. This CDR3 contains 15 residues. Germline CDR1 KGHSH, CDR2 LQKENI. V lost 3 bases, J lost 1 base, and 9 bases lay in between.

The TCR originated in a woman younger than 35 with stable Graves' hyperthyroidism. Some clones in this sample may be carry-over from other donors' samples. The sample consisted of peripheral blood. The chain has TRBV18 and TRBJ2-2; no clear D. The DNA of the CDR3 is TGTGCCAGCTCACCGTTCCCCGGGAACACCGGGGAGCTGTTTTTT. Protein sequence: CASSPFPGNTGELFF. The complete variable domain, with remaining parts taken from reference TRBV18 and TRBJ2-2, reads NAGVMQNPRHLVRRRGQEARLRCSPMKGHSHVYWYRQLPEEGLKFMVYLQKENIIDESGMPKERFSAEFPKEGPSILRIQQVVRGDSAAYFCASSPFPGNTGELFFGEGSRLTVL.